Following are 10 T cell receptor beta chains from one sample sequenced in a study of blood T cells in healthy people across ages. Using a J-beta primer mix together with a sample-barcoded 5' primer, a second PCR was run for roughly 6 to 12 cycles. TCRdb re-called the 5' RACE reads through MiXCR, storing one row per CDR3 protein. The table has about 640,000 distinct CDR3 sequences, approximately 50% seen once. The sample was blood. The receptors stem from a man aged 60-69 years in good health.

The rearrangement uses TRBV7-9 and TRBJ2-5; D remains unclear. Germline-derived CDR1 and CDR2 are SEHNR and FQNEAQ (reference sequence). This CDR3 comprises 14 residues. With 3 bases removed from V and 1 base from J, the gap between germline ends came to 9 bases. CDR3 DNA sequence: TGTGCCAGCAGCTTTTTTGGTCCCCAAGAGACCCAGTACTTC. Its protein product is CASSFFGPQETQYF.

The chain joins TRBV6-5 to TRBJ2-7, with a possible D match to TRBD2 (5 bases). The CDR3 consists of 15 residues. Germline V gene lookup returns CDR1 MNHEY and CDR2 SVGAGI. V gave up 0 bases and J gave up 2 bases, with 11 bases separating them. CDR3 amino acids: CASSYSGVLAYEQYF. CDR3 in DNA: TGTGCCAGCAGTTACTCCGGGGTCCTTGCCTACGAGCAGTACTTC.

The J gene is TRBJ2-5, the V gene TRBV29-1, with D unclear. Trimming took off 4 bases at V and 2 bases at J, with 20 bases between the two ends. The germline V gene encodes CDR1 SQVTM and CDR2 ANQGSEA. CDR3 length: 16 amino acids. The CDR3 is CSVVPFVVTIQETQYF. The CDR3 nucleotides read TGCAGCGTTGTCCCGTTCGTGGTCACGATTCAAGAGACCCAGTACTTC.

The V gene is TRBV7-2, the J gene TRBJ1-2, with 8 nucleotides matching TRBD1. Germline assignment: CDR1 SGHTA and CDR2 FQGNSA. The CDR3 has 16 residues. With 5 bases clipped from V and 4 bases from J, the junction kept 12 bases outside the gene matches. The CDR3 here is CASSTSGTGFIYGYTF. The CDR3 DNA sequence: TGTGCCAGCAGCACCTCCGGGACAGGTTTTATCTATGGCTACACCTTC.

The V gene is TRBV5-1, the J gene TRBJ2-4, with D maybe TRBD1 (6 bases). Near its end, the DNA agrees better with TRBJ2-7, so the J call may be wrong. CDR3 length: 14 residues. Germline V gene data show CDR1 as SGHRS and CDR2 as YFSETQ. The DNA for the CDR3 is TGCGCCAGCAGCAGGGCGCCAGGGGACTACGAGCAGTACTTC. It specifies CASSRAPGDYEQYF.

This clonotype appeared a few times. The rearrangement uses TRBV28 and TRBJ1-5; perhaps TRBD1 as D (5 bases). The germline V gene has CDR1 MDHEN and CDR2 SYDVKM. Deletions cut 5 bases from V and 0 bases from J, with 17 bases between. The CDR3 runs 17 residues. CDR3 region: CASSPAGGIDSNQPQHF. Written as DNA, the CDR3 is TGTGCCAGCAGTCCCGCGGGGGGGATAGATAGCAATCAGCCCCAGCATTTT.

The chain joins TRBV21-1 to TRBJ1-1; the table calls TRBD1, which could not be checked here. TRBV21-1 is termed a pseudogene. The CDR3 sequence is 18 residues long. CDR3 nucleotides: TGTGCCAGCAGCAAAGTCGTTACCTTGGGTCAGGGGAACACTGAAGCTTTCTTT. This codes for CASSKVVTLGQGNTEAFF.

This sequence joins TRBV5-1 and TRBJ1-5; D not resolved. The ends were cut back, 4 bases at V and 2 bases at J, with 10 bases in the middle. This CDR3 comprises 14 residues. Germline V lookup: CDR1 SGHRS, CDR2 YFSETQ. CDR3 region: CASSLNSGNQPQHF. In nucleotides, the CDR3 is TGCGCCAGCAGCCTCAATTCCGGCAATCAGCCCCAGCATTTT.

This clonotype showed up just once. An end of the junction does not agree with germline; a read error may underlie this. The chain joins TRBV3-1 to TRBJ2-6, with 7 bases aligning to TRBD2. The CDR3 extends over 14 amino acids. CDR1 is LGHDT and CDR2 is YNNKEL in the germline V gene (reference sequence). CDR3 bases: TGTGCCAACAGCGGGGCCATTGGGGCCAACGTCCTGACTTTC. Its translation is CANSGAIGANVLTF.

The genes are TRBV27 and TRBJ1-6; TRBD1 matches at 8 bases. Germline V gene sequence: CDR1 MNHEY, CDR2 SMNVEV (reference sequence). V was pared by 7 bases and J by 6 bases, with 8 bases of the junction left unmatched. This CDR3 comprises 15 residues. The CDR3 loop reads CASTEIGQGNSPLHF. DNA for the CDR3: TGTGCCAGCACCGAAATCGGACAGGGTAATTCACCCCTCCACTTT.